This T cell receptor (beta chain) was identified during a study of technical replicates of blood from a few donors. V dropped 0 bases and J dropped 3 bases, with 11 bases sitting between them. Germline CDR1 reads SGHRS; CDR2 reads YFSETQ. This CDR3 has 15 residues. The table came from immunoSEQ multiplex PCR; TCRdb's copy has only in-frame clones and leaves some out. This sample carries 65,000 to 95,000 clones, approximately 96% of them seen once, and the ten largest clones take around 0.18%. Sequenced: T cells isolated from PBMCs. The V gene is TRBV5-1, the J gene TRBJ2-3; the D gene is possibly TRBD2 (5 bases). The sequence derives from a human donor in good health. The CDR3 spells CASSLVEGGTDTQYF. In DNA form, the CDR3 reads TGCGCCAGCAGCTTGGTAGAAGGCGGGACAGATACGCAGTATTTT. Looking up the rest from reference TRBV5-1 and TRBJ2-3 gives the full variable domain: KAGVTQTPRYLIKTRGQQVTLSCSPISGHRSVSWYQQTPGQGLQFLFEYFSETQRNKGNFPGRFSGRQFSNSRSEMNVSTLELGDSALYLCASSLVEGGTDTQYFGPGTRLTVL.